A single sample is the source of the 19 T cell receptor beta chains below, sequenced in a study of early T cells in non-severe SARS-CoV-2 infection. Each CDR3 protein is one row after TCRdb ran MiXCR on the 5' RACE reads. The sample records roughly 30,000 distinct CDR3 sequences, 6% to 7.5% being singletons. This specimen was whole blood, taken at baseline. The receptors derive from an adult who was a healthcare worker with PCR-confirmed SARS-CoV-2 infection or an uninfected control (not recorded which).

This clonotype was seen many times. This rearrangement joins TRBV7-6 to TRBJ2-1; D perhaps matches TRBD1 (6 bases). Germline loops: CDR1 SGHVS, CDR2 FNYEAQ. The ends were cut back, 5 bases at V and 9 bases at J, with 17 bases in the middle. The CDR3 loop spans 14 amino acids. Here the CDR3 reads CASSTLDRLGEQFF. Written as DNA, the CDR3 is TGTGCCAGCAGCACCTTGGACAGACTCGGTGAGCAGTTCTTC.

This clonotype was recorded many times. V usage is TRBV7-9 and J usage is TRBJ2-1; the match to TRBD1 covers 8 bases. Germline trimming cut 7 bases from V and 8 bases from J; bases unmatched to any gene: 10. The CDR3 contains 14 residues. Germline-derived CDR1 and CDR2 are SEHNR and FQNEAQ (reference sequence). For the CDR3, the DNA is TGTGCCAGCACCCTGACAGGGGTTGCACATGAGCAGTTCTTC. Its translation is CASTLTGVAHEQFF.

This clonotype was seen at least ten times. The chain has TRBV20-1 and TRBJ2-7; D remains ambiguous. V gave up 3 bases and J gave up 4 bases, with 10 bases separating them. This CDR3 has 12 amino acids. Germline lookup yields CDR1 DFQATT and CDR2 SNEGSKA (reference sequence). The CDR3 spells CSASAEFYEQYF. The CDR3 DNA reads TGCAGTGCTAGTGCGGAATTTTACGAGCAGTACTTC.

This clonotype came up many times. The chain uses TRBV14 and TRBJ1-1; 7 nucleotides align to TRBD1. Unmatched junction bases numbered 7, after V lost 4 bases and J lost 2 bases. CDR1 is SGHDN and CDR2 is FVKESK in the germline V gene. CDR3 length equals 15 residues. CDR3 amino acids: CASSPWTGVNTEAFF. The CDR3 nucleotides are TGTGCCAGCAGCCCGTGGACAGGAGTAAACACTGAAGCTTTCTTT.

This clonotype was detected many times. The J gene is TRBJ1-6, the V gene TRBV5-5; TRBD1 agrees at 8 bases. Germline CDR1 and CDR2: SGHKS and YYEKEE (reference sequence). V trimming: 4 bases; J trimming: 7 bases; junction bases outside the gene matches: 4. This CDR3 is 14 amino acids long. CDR3 residues: CASSTQGANSPLHF. The CDR3 DNA follows: TGTGCCAGCAGCACGCAGGGGGCAAATTCACCCCTCCACTTT.

The V and J genes are TRBV20-1 and TRBJ2-3; a possible D gene is TRBD1 (5 bases). The CDR3 totals 13 residues. Germline V lookup: CDR1 DFQATT, CDR2 SNEGSKA (reference sequence). The germline V and J ends were trimmed by 1 base and 6 bases, with 11 bases remaining between them. The CDR3 DNA follows: TGCAGTGCTAGAGCGTCAGGGCGGGATACGCAGTATTTT. It codes for CSARASGRDTQYF.

In its sample, this clonotype was seen many times. The chain joins TRBV5-1 to TRBJ2-3, with D possibly being TRBD2 (6 bases). Looked up from germline, CDR1 is SGHRS and CDR2 is YFSETQ. Trimming shortened V by 4 bases and J by 4 bases, and 16 bases separated the two germline ends. The CDR3 extends over 15 amino acids. The CDR3 sequence is CASSTNGGGADTQYF. In DNA form, the CDR3 reads TGCGCCAGCAGCACCAACGGGGGAGGTGCAGATACGCAGTATTTT.

At least ten counts were recorded for this clonotype. V usage is TRBV12-3 or TRBV12-4 and J usage is TRBJ1-2, with 7 bases that match TRBD1. The length of the CDR3 is 13 residues. Germline trimming cut 6 bases from V and 4 bases from J; bases unmatched to any gene: 5. The CDR3 loop is CASSSDRAYGYTF. The CDR3 DNA sequence: TGTGCCAGCAGCTCAGACAGGGCCTATGGCTACACCTTC.

The sample holds many counts of this clonotype. The genes are TRBV9 and TRBJ1-6; D call uncertain. Germline CDR1 is SGDLS and CDR2 is YYNGEE. The CDR3 runs to 13 residues. V lost 4 bases and J lost 8, with 10 bases in between. The CDR3 nucleotides read TGTGCCAGCAGCAGGGCCAACGATTCACCCCTCCACTTT. Translating it yields CASSRANDSPLHF.

This clonotype was seen at least ten times. The rearrangement joins TRBV29-1 to TRBJ2-7, with a possible D match to TRBD1 (5 bases). The V end was cut by 5 bases, the J end by 2 bases, with 16 bases between. Germline lookup yields CDR1 SQVTM and CDR2 ANQGSEA. This CDR3 region has 14 residues. The CDR3: CSVFLETAAYEQYF. CDR3 nucleotide sequence: TGCAGCGTTTTTTTGGAGACAGCAGCCTACGAGCAGTACTTC.

This clonotype was detected many times. The V gene is TRBV20-1, the J gene TRBJ2-1; D is perhaps TRBD2 (5 bases). Germline V lookup: CDR1 DFQATT, CDR2 SNEGSKA (reference sequence). Between the trimmed V and J ends, which lost 5 bases and 6 bases, there was a span of 11 bases. The CDR3 is made up of 12 amino acids. Written as DNA, the CDR3 is TGCAGTGCTTCACCTGGACTCAATGAGCAGTTCTTC. As protein: CSASPGLNEQFF.

The chain has TRBV6-6 and TRBJ2-2, with a weak D call TRBD1 (5 bases). The CDR3 totals 14 residues. V was trimmed by 2 bases and J by 5 bases, leaving 9 bases between them. Germline V lookup: CDR1 MNHNY, CDR2 SVGAGI (reference sequence). CDR3 in amino acids: CASSYAAGTGELFF. The CDR3 DNA reads as TGTGCCAGCAGTTACGCGGCAGGGACCGGGGAGCTGTTTTTT.

This clonotype was seen ten or more times. J is TRBJ1-2 and V is TRBV18; D is possibly TRBD1 (6 bases). Germline V gene sequence: CDR1 KGHSH, CDR2 LQKENI. Trimming shortened V by 3 bases and J by 0 bases, and 8 bases separated the two germline ends. There are 14 residues in the CDR3. CDR3 in DNA: TGTGCCAGCTCACCGCGACAGGCTAACTATGGCTACACCTTC. Translation gives CASSPRQANYGYTF.

By proportion, this clonotype is medium-sized (0.01 to 0.1%). The rearrangement joins TRBV12-3 or TRBV12-4 to TRBJ2-7; 14 positions match TRBD2. The CDR3 runs to 15 residues. V trimming: 5 bases; J trimming: 7 bases; junction bases outside the gene matches: 7. The CDR3 protein is CASSGLAGGIGEQYF. CDR3 nucleotides: TGTGCCAGCAGTGGACTAGCGGGAGGTATTGGGGAGCAGTACTTC.

This clonotype has a count of ten or more. The J gene is TRBJ1-4, the V gene TRBV2; TRBD1 matches at 8 bases. This CDR3 has 14 amino acids. Germline CDR1 SNHLY, CDR2 FYNNEI. The ends lost 3 bases at V and 7 bases at J; junction bases unmatched: 4. The CDR3 loop reads CASSERQGPEKLFF. The CDR3 DNA reads TGTGCCAGCAGTGAGAGACAGGGGCCTGAAAAACTGTTTTTT.

This clonotype was counted ten times or more. CDR3 bases: TGTGCCAGCAGTCGTTCCGGGAGTTTAGCCTACGAGCAGTACTTC. Encoded protein: CASSRSGSLAYEQYF. V and J are TRBV12-3 or TRBV12-4 and TRBJ2-7; D possibly corresponds to TRBD2 (6 bases). Trimming removed 5 bases from V and 2 bases from J, with 16 bases in between. The CDR3 totals 15 residues.

This clonotype was detected many times. The chain recombines TRBV24-1 with TRBJ1-2; D is uncertain. The V and J ends lost 3 bases and 7 bases respectively, with 11 bases between them. The CDR3 contains 13 residues. Germline CDR1 is KGHDR and CDR2 is SFDVKD. Here the CDR3 reads CATSDAPWRGYTF. DNA of the CDR3: TGTGCCACCAGTGATGCGCCTTGGCGTGGCTACACCTTC.

This clonotype was seen repeatedly, ten times or more. The gene calls are TRBV20-1 and TRBJ1-1, with D maybe TRBD1 (5 bases). The CDR3 extends over 14 amino acids. The ends were cut back, 0 bases at V and 0 bases at J, with 8 bases in the middle. CDR1 and CDR2 (germline): DFQATT, SNEGSKA (reference sequence). As DNA, the CDR3 is TGCAGTGCTAGAGATTTGGGACTGAACACTGAAGCTTTCTTT. Protein product: CSARDLGLNTEAFF.

At least ten counts were recorded for this clonotype. The chain uses TRBV21-1 and TRBJ2-1; TRBD2 is taken as the D call from the table, unchecked against the DNA. TRBV21-1 is described as a pseudogene. The CDR3 is 14 amino acids. CDR3: CASSKPPKNNEQFF. CDR3 coding DNA: TGTGCCAGCAGCAAACCTCCCAAGAACAATGAGCAGTTCTTC.